Following are 8 T cell receptor beta chains from one sample sequenced in a study of early T cells in non-severe SARS-CoV-2 infection. From the 5' RACE reads, TCRdb called clonotypes with MiXCR, one entry per CDR3 protein. The sample consists of fewer than 50,000 distinct CDR3 sequences, about 6.3% of them appearing once. This specimen consisted of whole blood, obtained at baseline. The receptors shown here come from an adult who was a healthcare worker with PCR-confirmed SARS-CoV-2 infection or an uninfected control (not recorded which).

This clonotype appeared a few times. The chain employs TRBV9 and TRBJ2-5, with D unresolved. Germline V CDR1 and CDR2: SGDLS, YYNGEE. The V end lost 4 bases, the J end lost 5 bases, and 15 bases lay between the germline ends. The CDR3 spans 14 residues. CDR3 sequence (DNA): TGTGCCAGCAGCCCCAACCCCGAGGCGGAGACCCAGTACTTC. It translates to CASSPNPEAETQYF.

There are a few counts of this clonotype. The J gene is TRBJ2-5, the V gene TRBV7-8; TRBD2 aligns across 10 bases. V was clipped by 8 bases and J by 0 bases; unmatched bases: 18. Germline V gives CDR1 SGHVS, CDR2 FQNEAQ. The CDR3 extends over 19 amino acids. DNA of the CDR3: TGTGCCAGCCCCCCAGTAGGGCTAGCGGGGGCCCCACACCAAGAGACCCAGTACTTC. It encodes CASPPVGLAGAPHQETQYF.

This clonotype is categorized as medium-sized. The chain links TRBV10-3 to TRBJ2-7; perhaps TRBD2 as D (6 bases). The germline gives CDR1 ENHRY, CDR2 SYGVKD. Trimming stripped 7 bases from V and 4 bases from J, with 17 bases between. This CDR3 is 14 amino acids long. The CDR3 DNA reads TGTGCCATCACCCCGAGCCCGGGGGAGTACGAGCAGTACTTC. Translating it yields CAITPSPGEYEQYF.

This clonotype was found a few times. The V gene is TRBV30, the J gene TRBJ1-2; D ambiguous. The CDR3 contains 13 residues. With 0 bases removed from V and 4 bases from J, the gap between germline ends came to 9 bases. Germline V gives CDR1 GTSNPN, CDR2 SVGIG (reference sequence). The CDR3 DNA follows: TGTGCCTGGAGTGTATCCAGAAGCTATGGCTACACCTTC. This codes for CAWSVSRSYGYTF.

The V gene is TRBV20-1, the J gene TRBJ2-6; D unresolved. This CDR3 contains 14 residues. CDR1 and CDR2 (germline): DFQATT, SNEGSKA (reference sequence). The V end lost 3 bases, the J end lost 2 bases, and 8 bases lay between the germline ends. CDR3 nucleotides: TGCAGTGCTAGGAGGCAGACTGGGGCCAACGTCCTGACTTTC. Translating gives CSARRQTGANVLTF.

This chain uses TRBV29-1 with TRBJ1-3; unclear D gene. Germline V gives CDR1 SQVTM, CDR2 ANQGSEA. The CDR3 contains 14 residues. Deletions cut 7 bases from V and 1 base from J, with 14 bases between. DNA of the CDR3: TGCAGCGCCCCTAGGATATGGTCTGGAAACACCATATATTTT. Its protein product is CSAPRIWSGNTIYF. The variable domain in full, completed from reference TRBV29-1 and TRBJ1-3, reads SAVISQKPSRDICQRGTSLTIQCQVDSQVTMMFWYRQQPGQSLTLIATANQGSEATYESGFVIDKFPISRPNLTFSTLTVSNMSPEDSSIYLCSAPRIWSGNTIYFGEGSWLTVV.

On this clonotype itself: One end of the junction fails to match germline, which may point to a read error. V is TRBV4-3 and J is TRBJ1-5; 9 bases fit TRBD1. From germline, CDR1 is LGHNA and CDR2 YSLEER. The CDR3 loop spans 15 amino acids. The CDR3 DNA follows: TGCACCAGCAGCCAAGTTTGGACAGGGGAACAGCCCCAGCATTTT. It specifies CTSSQVWTGEQPQHF.

This clonotype is labeled medium-sized. The CDR3 sequence: CASSRDRGQETQYF. The CDR3 DNA follows: TGTGCCAGCAGCAGAGACAGGGGGCAAGAGACCCAGTACTTC. The rearrangement uses TRBV11-2 and TRBJ2-5; 9 positions match TRBD1. V was clipped by 5 bases and J by 2 bases; unmatched bases: 3. From germline, CDR1 is SGHAT and CDR2 FQNNGV. The CDR3 consists of 14 residues.